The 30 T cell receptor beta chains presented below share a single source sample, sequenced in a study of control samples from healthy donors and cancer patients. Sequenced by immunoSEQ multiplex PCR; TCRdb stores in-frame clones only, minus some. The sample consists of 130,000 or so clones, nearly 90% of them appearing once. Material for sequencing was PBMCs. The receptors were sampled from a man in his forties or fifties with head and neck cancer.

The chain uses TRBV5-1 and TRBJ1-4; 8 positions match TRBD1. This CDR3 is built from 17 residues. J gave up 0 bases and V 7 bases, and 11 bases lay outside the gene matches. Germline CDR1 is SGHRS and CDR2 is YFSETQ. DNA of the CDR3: TGCGCCAGCGCTAAAACAGGGGGAGGATCAACTAATGAAAAACTGTTTTTT. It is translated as CASAKTGGGSTNEKLFF.

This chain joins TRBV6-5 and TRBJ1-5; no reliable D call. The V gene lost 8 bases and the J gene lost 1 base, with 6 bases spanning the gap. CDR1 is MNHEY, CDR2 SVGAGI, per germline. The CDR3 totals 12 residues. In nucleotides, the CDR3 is TGTGCCAGCGGGATAAGCAATCAGCCCCAGCATTTT. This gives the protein CASGISNQPQHF.

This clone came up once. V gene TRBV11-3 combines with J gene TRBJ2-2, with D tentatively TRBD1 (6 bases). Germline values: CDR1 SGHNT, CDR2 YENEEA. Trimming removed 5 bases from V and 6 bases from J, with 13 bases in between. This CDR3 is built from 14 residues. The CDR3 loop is CASSLWQGSGELFF. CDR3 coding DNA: TGTGCCAGCAGCCTCTGGCAGGGGTCCGGGGAGCTGTTTTTT.

The CDR3 region has the DNA TGTGCCAGCAGCCGGGCGTCGAGGAATGAAAAACTGTTTTTT. Translation: CASSRASRNEKLFF. The V and J genes are TRBV3-1 (or the pseudogene TRBV3-2) and TRBJ1-4; D gene unclear. With 4 bases removed from V and 5 bases from J, the gap between germline ends came to 11 bases. This CDR3 has 14 amino acids. Germline-derived CDR1 and CDR2 are LGHDT and YNNKEL (reference sequence).

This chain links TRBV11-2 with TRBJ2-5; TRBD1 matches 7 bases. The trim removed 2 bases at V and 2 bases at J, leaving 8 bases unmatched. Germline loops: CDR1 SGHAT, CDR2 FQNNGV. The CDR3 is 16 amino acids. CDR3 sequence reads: CASSLRAWTGQETQYF. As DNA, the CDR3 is TGTGCCAGCAGCTTAAGGGCTTGGACAGGTCAAGAGACCCAGTACTTC. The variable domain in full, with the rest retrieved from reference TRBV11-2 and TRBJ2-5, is EAGVAQSPRYKIIEKRQSVAFWCNPISGHATLYWYQQILGQGPKLLIQFQNNGVVDDSQLPKDRFSAERLKGVDSTLKIQPAKLEDSAVYLCASSLRAWTGQETQYFGPGTRLLVL.

The CDR3 DNA reads as TGTGCCAGCAGCCACCGGGACAGGGGTATAGACGAGCAGTACTTC. Its translation is CASSHRDRGIDEQYF. This chain connects TRBV3-1 (or the pseudogene TRBV3-2) to TRBJ2-7; 10 nucleotides match TRBD1. The CDR3 runs 15 residues. The V segment lost 3 bases and the J segment 5 bases; nucleotides outside the gene matches: 7. Germline V CDR1 and CDR2: LGHDT, YNNKEL (reference sequence).

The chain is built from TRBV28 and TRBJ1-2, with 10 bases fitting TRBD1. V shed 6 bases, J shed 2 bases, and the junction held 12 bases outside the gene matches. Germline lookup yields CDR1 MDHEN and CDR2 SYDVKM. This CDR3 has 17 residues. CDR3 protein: CASSGGTGDPGNYGYTF. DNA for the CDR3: TGTGCCAGCAGCGGGGGGACAGGGGATCCAGGGAACTATGGCTACACCTTC.

The CDR3 DNA is TGTGCCAGCAGCGAGACTAGCGGGAGAGACACCTACAATGAGCAGTTCTTC. The encoded protein is CASSETSGRDTYNEQFF. The chain couples TRBV12-1 to TRBJ2-1; the table assigns TRBD2, which was not confirmed against the DNA. TRBV12-1 constitutes a pseudogene. The length of the CDR3 is 17 residues.

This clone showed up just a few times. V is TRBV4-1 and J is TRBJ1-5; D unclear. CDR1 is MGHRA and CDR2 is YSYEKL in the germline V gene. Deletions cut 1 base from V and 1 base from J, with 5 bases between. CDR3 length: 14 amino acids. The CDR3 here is CASSQVQSNQPQHF. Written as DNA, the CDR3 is TGCGCCAGCAGCCAAGTCCAAAGCAATCAGCCCCAGCATTTT.

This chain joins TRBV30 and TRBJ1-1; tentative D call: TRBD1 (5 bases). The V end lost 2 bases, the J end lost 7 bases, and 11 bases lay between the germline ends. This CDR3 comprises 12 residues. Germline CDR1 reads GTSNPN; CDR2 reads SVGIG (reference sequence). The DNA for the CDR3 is TGTGCCTGGAGTCCCGGGACCCTTGAAGCTTTCTTT. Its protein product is CAWSPGTLEAFF.

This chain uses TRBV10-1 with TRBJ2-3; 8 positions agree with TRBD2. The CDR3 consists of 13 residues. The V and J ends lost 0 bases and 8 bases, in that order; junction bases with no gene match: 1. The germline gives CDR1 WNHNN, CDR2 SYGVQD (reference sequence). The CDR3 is CASSESREGTQYF. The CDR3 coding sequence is TGCGCCAGCAGTGAGTCCCGGGAGGGTACGCAGTATTTT.

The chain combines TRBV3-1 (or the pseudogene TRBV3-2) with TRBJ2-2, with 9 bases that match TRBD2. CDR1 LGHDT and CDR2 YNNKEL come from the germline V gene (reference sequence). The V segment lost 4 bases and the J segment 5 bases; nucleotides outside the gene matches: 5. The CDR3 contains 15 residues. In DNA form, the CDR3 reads TGTGCCAGCAGCCTAAGACTAGCGGCTACCGGGGAGCTGTTTTTT. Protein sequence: CASSLRLAATGELFF.

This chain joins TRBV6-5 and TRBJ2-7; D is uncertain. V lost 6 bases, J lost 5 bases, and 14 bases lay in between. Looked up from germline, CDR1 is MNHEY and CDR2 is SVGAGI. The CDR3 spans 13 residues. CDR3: CASSPNDRDEQYF. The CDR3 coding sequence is TGTGCCAGCAGCCCCAATGACCGGGACGAGCAGTACTTC.

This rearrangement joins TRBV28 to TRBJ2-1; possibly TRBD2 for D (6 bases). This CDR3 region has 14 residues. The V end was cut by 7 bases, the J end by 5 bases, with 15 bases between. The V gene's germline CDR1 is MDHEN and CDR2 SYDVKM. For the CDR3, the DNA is TGTGCCAGCAATAAGGACCCGGGAGACAATGAGCAGTTCTTC. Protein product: CASNKDPGDNEQFF.

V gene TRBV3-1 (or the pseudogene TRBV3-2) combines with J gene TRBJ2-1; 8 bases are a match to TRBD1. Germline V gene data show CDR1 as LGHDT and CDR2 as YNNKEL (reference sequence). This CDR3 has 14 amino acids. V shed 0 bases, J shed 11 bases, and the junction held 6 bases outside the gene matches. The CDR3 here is CASSQDEGQGKQFF. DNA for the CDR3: TGTGCCAGCAGCCAAGACGAAGGACAGGGCAAGCAGTTCTTC.

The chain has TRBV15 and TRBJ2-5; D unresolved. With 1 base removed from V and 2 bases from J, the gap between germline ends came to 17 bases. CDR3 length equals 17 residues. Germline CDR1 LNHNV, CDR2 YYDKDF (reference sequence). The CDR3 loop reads CATSRAPLGSSQETQYF. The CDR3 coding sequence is TGTGCCACCAGCAGAGCCCCCTTGGGATCCTCTCAAGAGACCCAGTACTTC.

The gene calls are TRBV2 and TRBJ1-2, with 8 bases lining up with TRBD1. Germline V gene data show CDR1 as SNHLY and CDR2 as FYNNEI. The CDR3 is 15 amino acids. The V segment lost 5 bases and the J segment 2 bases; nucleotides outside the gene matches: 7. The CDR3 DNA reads TGTGCCAGCAGTTACAGGGGGATCTCAAACTATGGCTACACCTTC. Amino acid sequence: CASSYRGISNYGYTF.

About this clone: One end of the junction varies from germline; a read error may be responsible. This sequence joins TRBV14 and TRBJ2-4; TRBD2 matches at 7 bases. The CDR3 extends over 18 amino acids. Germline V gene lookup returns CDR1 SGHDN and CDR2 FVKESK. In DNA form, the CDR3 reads TGTGCCAGCAGCGAAGAAAACGGGAGGCCCCTTTCCAAAAACATTCAGTACTTC. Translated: CASSEENGRPLSKNIQYF.

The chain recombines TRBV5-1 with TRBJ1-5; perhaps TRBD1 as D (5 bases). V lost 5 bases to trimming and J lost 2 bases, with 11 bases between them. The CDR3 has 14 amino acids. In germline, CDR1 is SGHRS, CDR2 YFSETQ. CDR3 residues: CASSEQGGNQPQHF. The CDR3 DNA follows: TGCGCCAGCAGTGAGCAGGGCGGCAATCAGCCCCAGCATTTT.

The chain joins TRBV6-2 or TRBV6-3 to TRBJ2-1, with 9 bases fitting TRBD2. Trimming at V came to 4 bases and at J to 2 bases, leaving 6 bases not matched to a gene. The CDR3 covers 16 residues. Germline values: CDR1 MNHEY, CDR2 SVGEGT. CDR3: CASSSGLAGAYNEQFF. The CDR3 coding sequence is TGTGCCAGCAGTTCAGGGTTAGCGGGGGCCTACAATGAGCAGTTCTTC.

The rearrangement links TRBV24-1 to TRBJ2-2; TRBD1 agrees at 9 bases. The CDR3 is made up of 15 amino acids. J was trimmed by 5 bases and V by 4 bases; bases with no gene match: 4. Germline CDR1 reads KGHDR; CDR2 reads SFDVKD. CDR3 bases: TGTGCCACCAGTGAATTGACAGGGGGGACCGGGGAGCTGTTTTTT. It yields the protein CATSELTGGTGELFF.

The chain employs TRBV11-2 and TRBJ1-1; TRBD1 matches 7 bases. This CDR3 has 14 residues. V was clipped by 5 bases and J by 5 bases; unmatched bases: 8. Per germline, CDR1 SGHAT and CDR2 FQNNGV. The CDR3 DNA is TGTGCCAGCAGCACTACACAGGGGTGGACTGAAGCTTTCTTT. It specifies CASSTTQGWTEAFF.

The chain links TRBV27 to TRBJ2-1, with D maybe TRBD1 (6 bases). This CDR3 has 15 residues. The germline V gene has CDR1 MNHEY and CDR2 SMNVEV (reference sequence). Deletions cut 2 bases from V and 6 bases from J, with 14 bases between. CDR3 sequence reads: CASSLGGPPLNEQFF. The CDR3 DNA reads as TGTGCCAGCAGTTTAGGGGGCCCTCCCCTCAATGAGCAGTTCTTC.

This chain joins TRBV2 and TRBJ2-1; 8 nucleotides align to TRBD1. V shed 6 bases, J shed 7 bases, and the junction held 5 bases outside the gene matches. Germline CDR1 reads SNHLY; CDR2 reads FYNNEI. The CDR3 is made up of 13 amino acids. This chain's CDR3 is CASRRTGRNEQFF. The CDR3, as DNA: TGTGCCAGCAGGAGGACAGGGAGAAATGAGCAGTTCTTC.

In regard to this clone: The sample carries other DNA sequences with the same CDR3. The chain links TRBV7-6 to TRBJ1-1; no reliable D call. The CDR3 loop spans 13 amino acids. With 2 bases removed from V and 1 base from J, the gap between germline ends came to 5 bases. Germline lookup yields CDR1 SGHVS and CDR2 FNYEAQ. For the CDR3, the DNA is TGTGCCAGCAGCTTATCTGGGAACACTGAAGCTTTCTTT. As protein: CASSLSGNTEAFF.

Here the CDR3 DNA reads TGTGCCAGCAGTGAAGTAGCAAATTCACCCCTCCACTTT. Amino acids: CASSEVANSPLHF. The rearrangement links TRBV6-1 to TRBJ1-6; D ambiguous. The V and J ends lost 1 base and 7 bases respectively, with 5 bases between them. This CDR3 comprises 13 residues. Germline lookup yields CDR1 MNHNS and CDR2 SASEGT.

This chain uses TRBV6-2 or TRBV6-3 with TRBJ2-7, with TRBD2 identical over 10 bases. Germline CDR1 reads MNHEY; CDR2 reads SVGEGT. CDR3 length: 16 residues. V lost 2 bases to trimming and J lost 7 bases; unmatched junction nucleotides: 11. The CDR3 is CASSYRRGTSVEEQYF. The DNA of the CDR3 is TGTGCCAGCAGTTACAGGCGGGGGACTAGCGTGGAAGAGCAGTACTTC.

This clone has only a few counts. In DNA form, the CDR3 reads TGTGCCAGTAGTAATCTCTATGGCAGGGGGATTAACACTGAAGCTTTCTTT. Protein: CASSNLYGRGINTEAFF. The V gene is TRBV19, the J gene TRBJ1-1; 7 nucleotides match TRBD1. CDR3 length equals 17 residues. Germline CDR1 LNHDA, CDR2 SQIVND (reference sequence). V dropped 4 bases and J dropped 2; count of bases not matched to a gene: 13.

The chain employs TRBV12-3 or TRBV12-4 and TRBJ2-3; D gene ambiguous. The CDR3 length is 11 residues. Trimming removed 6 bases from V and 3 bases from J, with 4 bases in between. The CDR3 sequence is CASSLTDTQYF. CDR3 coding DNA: TGTGCCAGCAGCCTTACAGATACGCAGTATTTT.

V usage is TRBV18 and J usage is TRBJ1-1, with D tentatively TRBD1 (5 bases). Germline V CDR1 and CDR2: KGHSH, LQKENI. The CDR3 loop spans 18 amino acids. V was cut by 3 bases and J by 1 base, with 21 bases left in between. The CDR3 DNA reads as TGTGCCAGCTCACCGATGACCGGGACTGCCTTGGGGAACACTGAAGCTTTCTTT. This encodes CASSPMTGTALGNTEAFF.